These 26 T cell receptor beta chains were sequenced from one sample in a study of blood T cell repertoires in COVID-19. The method was immunoSEQ multiplex PCR; TCRdb's version includes in-frame clones alone and lacks a portion of them. The table has under 300,000 clones, approximately 90% seen once; the top ten hold 2% to 2.5%. Sequenced sample: PBMCs or T cells enriched from blood (not recorded which). The receptors shown here come from a woman aged 40 to 50 with acute COVID-19.

Note on this clone: Distinct nucleotide sequences in the sample also encode this CDR3. The chain recombines TRBV19 with TRBJ1-1, with D tentatively TRBD1 (6 bases). Germline loops: CDR1 LNHDA, CDR2 SQIVND (reference sequence). Between the trimmed V and J ends, which lost 2 bases and 2 bases, there was a span of 9 bases. The CDR3 covers 14 residues. The CDR3 bases are TGTGCCAGTAGTATACAGGGGCCTAACACTGAAGCTTTCTTT. Protein product: CASSIQGPNTEAFF.

In this sample, this clone turned up once. The V call is TRBV18, the J call TRBJ2-1; TRBD1 is a possible D gene (5 bases). Germline values: CDR1 KGHSH, CDR2 LQKENI. The length of the CDR3 is 13 residues. V was pared by 5 bases and J by 5 bases, with 10 bases between. CDR3 protein: CASSTGPNNEQFF. CDR3 DNA: TGTGCCAGCTCAACAGGCCCTAACAATGAGCAGTTCTTC.

The chain has TRBV6-6 and TRBJ1-2; the D is unclear. The CDR3 is 13 amino acids. In germline, CDR1 is MNHNY, CDR2 SVGAGI (reference sequence). The V gene lost 7 bases and the J gene lost 4 bases, with 13 bases spanning the gap. DNA of the CDR3: TGTGCCAGCACCGCGCAGGCCCTCTATGGCTACACCTTC. Translating gives CASTAQALYGYTF.

The V gene is TRBV19, the J gene TRBJ1-6; 11 bases match TRBD1. Germline CDR1 reads LNHDA; CDR2 reads SQIVND (reference sequence). The CDR3 totals 16 residues. The junction had 5 bases not matched to a gene; V was cut back by 5 bases and J by 5 bases. Written as DNA, the CDR3 is TGTGCCAGTAGTCTCGGACAGGGGGCTAATAATTCACCCCTCCACTTT. Translated, it gives CASSLGQGANNSPLHF.

The CDR3 bases are TGTGCCATCAGTGAGGGACAGGGGAATCAGCCCCAGCATTTT. The encoded protein is CAISEGQGNQPQHF. The gene calls are TRBV10-3 and TRBJ1-5; 9 nucleotides align to TRBD1. This CDR3 is 14 amino acids long. The V segment lost 2 bases and the J segment 4 bases; nucleotides outside the gene matches: 0. Germline CDR1 and CDR2: ENHRY and SYGVKD.

The CDR3 DNA reads as TGCGCCAGCAGCTTGGGGATAGCGGGGTACCAAGAGACCCAGTACTTC. Protein sequence: CASSLGIAGYQETQYF. This rearrangement joins TRBV5-1 to TRBJ2-5, with 8 bases lining up with TRBD2. The CDR3 contains 16 residues. Trimming at V came to 0 bases and at J to 0 bases, leaving 4 bases not matched to a gene. Germline CDR1 and CDR2: SGHRS and YFSETQ.

Turning to this clone: A junction end diverges from the germline sequence, so it may reflect a read error. J is TRBJ2-1 and V is TRBV7-7; unclear D gene. This CDR3 is built from 13 residues. Germline-derived CDR1 and CDR2 are SSHAT and FNYEAQ (reference sequence). The CDR3 DNA is TGTGCTAGCAGCTTAGGATCGGTTAATGAGCAGTTCTTC. It codes for CASSLGSVNEQFF. Variable domain in full (rest from reference TRBV7-7 and TRBJ2-1): GAGVSQSPRYKVTKRGQDVTLRCDPISSHATLYWYQQALGQGPEFLTYFNYEAQPDKSGLPSDRFSAERPEGSISTLTIQRTEQRDSAMYRCASSLGSVNEQFFGPGTRLTVL.

Only one count was recorded for this clone. The CDR3 protein is CASSSATGNYGYTF. The CDR3 coding sequence is TGTGCCAGCAGCTCCGCGACGGGGAACTATGGCTACACCTTC. This sequence joins TRBV11-3 and TRBJ1-2; D is uncertain. This CDR3 spans 14 amino acids. Between the trimmed V and J ends, which lost 4 bases and 2 bases, there was a span of 11 bases. The germline gives CDR1 SGHNT, CDR2 YENEEA.

This chain joins TRBV5-1 and TRBJ2-5, with 11 bases aligning to TRBD2. The germline gives CDR1 SGHRS, CDR2 YFSETQ. This CDR3 has 17 amino acids. V dropped 4 bases and J dropped 7; count of bases not matched to a gene: 15. CDR3 sequence reads: CASSPLPATSGTGTQYF. The CDR3 DNA follows: TGCGCCAGCAGCCCGCTTCCGGCGACTAGCGGGACGGGGACCCAGTACTTC.

The V and J genes are TRBV19 and TRBJ1-1, with a possible D match to TRBD1 (6 bases). Germline CDR1 reads LNHDA; CDR2 reads SQIVND (reference sequence). V lost 5 bases, J lost 1 base, and 11 bases lay in between. The CDR3 consists of 14 residues. The CDR3 sequence: CASSPDRPNTEAFF. The CDR3, as DNA: TGTGCCAGTAGTCCGGACAGACCGAACACTGAAGCTTTCTTT.

The chain recombines TRBV6-4 with TRBJ1-2; 9 nucleotides match TRBD1. Germline-derived CDR1 and CDR2 are MRHNA and SNTAGT. This CDR3 has 13 amino acids. The trim removed 6 bases at V and 4 bases at J, leaving 3 bases unmatched. CDR3 DNA: TGTGCCAGCAGGGGACAGGGTGTCTATGGCTACACCTTC. Its translation is CASRGQGVYGYTF.

V is TRBV24-1 and J is TRBJ2-7; 9 bases are a match to TRBD2. The V gene end was trimmed by 3 bases and the J gene end by 3 bases; junction bases not matched to a gene: 8. This CDR3 has 16 residues. Germline lookup yields CDR1 KGHDR and CDR2 SFDVKD. The chain's CDR3 is CATSDACSGGGYEQYF. The CDR3 DNA is TGTGCCACCAGTGATGCCTGTAGCGGGGGAGGCTACGAGCAGTACTTC.

The rearrangement links TRBV3-1 (or the pseudogene TRBV3-2) to TRBJ2-7, with D possibly TRBD1 on 6 matching bases. Trimming left V 0 bases short and J 0 bases short, with 15 bases between. CDR1 and CDR2 (germline): LGHDT, YNNKEL (reference sequence). This CDR3 is built from 17 residues. The CDR3 sequence: CASSQEYGRGYSYEQYF. The CDR3, as DNA: TGTGCCAGCAGCCAAGAATATGGCAGGGGTTACTCCTACGAGCAGTACTTC.

This clone was observed a single time. The chain joins TRBV6-5 to TRBJ1-2, with 7 bases lining up with TRBD1. In germline, CDR1 is MNHEY, CDR2 SVGAGI. J gave up 4 bases and V 7 bases, and 12 bases lay outside the gene matches. The CDR3 is 15 amino acids. The CDR3 nucleotides are TGTGCCAGCAACGAGAAACAGGGGCTGGGCTATGGCTACACCTTC. Translated, it gives CASNEKQGLGYGYTF.

This clone was recorded many times. The chain is built from TRBV4-1 and TRBJ2-1; 13 bases map to TRBD2. Trimming took 3 bases from V and 0 from J; bases not matched to a gene: 5. The CDR3 totals 18 residues. Germline CDR1 MGHRA, CDR2 YSYEKL. In nucleotides, the CDR3 is TGCGCCAGCAGCCACCTGGGACTAGCGGGGAGCTCCTACAATGAGCAGTTCTTC. This translates into CASSHLGLAGSSYNEQFF.

CDR3 sequence (DNA): TGTGCCAGCAGGGGGCGGTCGAACACCGGGGAGCTGTTTTTT. It is translated as CASRGRSNTGELFF. The chain uses TRBV11-3 and TRBJ2-2; D perhaps matches TRBD1 (5 bases). Germline V CDR1 and CDR2: SGHNT, YENEEA. V lost 6 bases, J lost 0 bases, and 8 bases lay in between. CDR3 length: 14 residues.

This clone showed up just once. The chain has TRBV5-6 and TRBJ1-2, with TRBD1 matching 10 bases. Germline V gene sequence: CDR1 SGHDT, CDR2 YYEEEE. V was pared by 4 bases and J by 4 bases, with 10 bases of the junction left unmatched. The CDR3 has 16 residues. The CDR3 sequence: CASSPRDRGHGYGYTF. CDR3 DNA: TGTGCCAGCAGCCCACGAGACAGGGGGCATGGCTATGGCTACACCTTC.

V and J are TRBV27 and TRBJ2-5; D is unclear. CDR3 size: 14 residues. The germline V and J ends were trimmed by 6 bases and 4 bases, with 15 bases remaining between them. Germline V CDR1 and CDR2: MNHEY, SMNVEV (reference sequence). This chain's CDR3 is CASSSLSLPETQYF. The CDR3 region has the DNA TGTGCCAGCAGCTCTCTGAGCCTCCCAGAGACCCAGTACTTC.

The V and J genes are TRBV5-8 and TRBJ2-7; 9 nucleotides line up with TRBD1. CDR1 and CDR2 (germline): SGHTS, YDEGEE. J was trimmed by 3 bases and V by 2 bases; bases with no gene match: 6. The CDR3 runs 15 residues. In nucleotides, the CDR3 is TGTGCCAGCAGCTTAGCTGGGACAGGGATCTACGAGCAGTACTTC. Translation gives CASSLAGTGIYEQYF. The whole variable domain, remainder taken from reference TRBV5-8 and TRBJ2-7, is EAGVTQSPTHLIKTRGQQATLRCSPISGHTSVYWYQQALGLGLQFLLWYDEGEERNRGNFPPRFSGRQFPNYSSELNVNALELEDSALYLCASSLAGTGIYEQYFGPGTRLTVT.

This chain joins TRBV3-1 (or the pseudogene TRBV3-2) and TRBJ1-3; TRBD1 might be the D (5 bases). The CDR3 consists of 16 residues. Germline V gives CDR1 LGHDT, CDR2 YNNKEL (reference sequence). Trimming pared 1 base from V and 2 bases from J, leaving 12 bases between. This CDR3 is CASSQGGGGAGNTIYF. DNA for the CDR3: TGTGCCAGCAGCCAAGGCGGGGGGGGAGCTGGAAACACCATATATTTT.

The CDR3 DNA reads TGTGCCAGCAGTTACGCATTAGCGGGAGCGGACTATGAGCAGTTCTTC. It codes for CASSYALAGADYEQFF. This chain links TRBV6-5 with TRBJ2-1; 9 bases are a match to TRBD2. The CDR3 consists of 16 residues. CDR1 MNHEY and CDR2 SVGAGI come from the germline V gene. Unmatched junction bases numbered 10, after V lost 2 bases and J lost 8 bases.

This chain connects TRBV5-4 to TRBJ2-1; no clear D gene. V lost 2 bases to trimming and J lost 13 bases, with 16 bases between them. The germline gives CDR1 SGHNT, CDR2 YYREEE (reference sequence). This CDR3 is 13 amino acids long. The chain's CDR3 is CASSLELHAEQFF. DNA for the CDR3: TGTGCCAGCAGCTTAGAACTCCACGCGGAACAGTTCTTC.

V is TRBV24-1 and J is TRBJ2-2; D unresolved. The CDR3 runs to 15 residues. V was shortened by 7 bases and J by 4 bases, with 15 bases between the two germline ends. Germline V CDR1 and CDR2: KGHDR, SFDVKD. The CDR3 sequence is CATSAVPPGTGELFF. The CDR3 DNA follows: TGTGCCACCAGCGCAGTACCTCCAGGCACCGGGGAGCTGTTTTTT.

This chain connects TRBV29-1 to TRBJ1-1; the D gene is possibly TRBD1 (5 bases). Trimming shortened V by 4 bases and J by 4 bases, and 13 bases separated the two germline ends. This CDR3 is 13 amino acids long. Germline CDR1 is SQVTM and CDR2 is ANQGSEA. CDR3 in amino acids: CSVVRQGITEAFF. Written as DNA, the CDR3 is TGCAGCGTTGTTCGTCAGGGAATCACTGAAGCTTTCTTT.

The chain is built from TRBV20-1 and TRBJ2-5; 11 positions agree with TRBD2. V was pared by 3 bases and J by 1 base, with 4 bases of the junction left unmatched. In germline, CDR1 is DFQATT, CDR2 SNEGSKA (reference sequence). This CDR3 region has 15 residues. In nucleotides, the CDR3 is TGCAGTGCTAGTAGCGGGGGGGTCTTCCAAGAGACCCAGTACTTC. It encodes CSASSGGVFQETQYF.

The rearrangement links TRBV4-1 to TRBJ1-5; 7 bases are shared with TRBD1. The germline CDR1 and CDR2 sequences are MGHRA and YSYEKL. Losses at the gene ends were 3 bases for V and 0 bases for J; bases not matched to a gene: 5. The CDR3 totals 16 residues. This chain's CDR3 is CASSQQGVYSNQPQHF. In DNA form, the CDR3 reads TGCGCCAGCAGCCAGCAGGGGGTCTATAGCAATCAGCCCCAGCATTTT.